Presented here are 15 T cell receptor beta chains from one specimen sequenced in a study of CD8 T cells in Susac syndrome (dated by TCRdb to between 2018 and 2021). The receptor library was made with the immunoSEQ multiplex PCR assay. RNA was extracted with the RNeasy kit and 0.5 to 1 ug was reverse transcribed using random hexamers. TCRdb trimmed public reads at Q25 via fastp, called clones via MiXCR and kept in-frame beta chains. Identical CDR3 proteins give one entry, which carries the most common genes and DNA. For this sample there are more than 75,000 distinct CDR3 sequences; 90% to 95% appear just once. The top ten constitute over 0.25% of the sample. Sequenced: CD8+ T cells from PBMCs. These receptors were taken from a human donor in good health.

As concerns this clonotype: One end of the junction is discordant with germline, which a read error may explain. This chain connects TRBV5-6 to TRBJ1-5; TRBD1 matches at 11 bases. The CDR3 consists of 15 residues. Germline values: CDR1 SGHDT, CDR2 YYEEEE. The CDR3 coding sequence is TGTACCAGCAGCAGGACAGGGGGCATTTATCAGCCCCAGCATTTT. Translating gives CTSSRTGGIYQPQHF.

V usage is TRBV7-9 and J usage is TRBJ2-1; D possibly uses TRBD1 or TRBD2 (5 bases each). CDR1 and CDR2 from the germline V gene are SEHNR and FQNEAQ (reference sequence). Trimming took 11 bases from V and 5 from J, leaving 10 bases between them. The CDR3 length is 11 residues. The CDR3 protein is CACEGNNEQFF. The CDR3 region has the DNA TGTGCCTGCGAGGGGAACAATGAGCAGTTCTTC.

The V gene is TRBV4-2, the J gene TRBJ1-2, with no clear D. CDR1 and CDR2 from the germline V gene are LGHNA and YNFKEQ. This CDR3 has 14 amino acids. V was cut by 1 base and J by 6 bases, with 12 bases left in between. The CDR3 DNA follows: TGTGCCAGCAGCCAAGTCGACGGTCGACATGGCTACACCTTC. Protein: CASSQVDGRHGYTF.

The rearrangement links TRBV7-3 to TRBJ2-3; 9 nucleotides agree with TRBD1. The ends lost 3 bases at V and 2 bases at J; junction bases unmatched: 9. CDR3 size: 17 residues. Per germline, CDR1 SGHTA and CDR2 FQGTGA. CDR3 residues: CASSFRRGQGFTDTQYF. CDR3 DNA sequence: TGTGCCAGCAGCTTCCGACGGGGACAGGGATTCACAGATACGCAGTATTTT.

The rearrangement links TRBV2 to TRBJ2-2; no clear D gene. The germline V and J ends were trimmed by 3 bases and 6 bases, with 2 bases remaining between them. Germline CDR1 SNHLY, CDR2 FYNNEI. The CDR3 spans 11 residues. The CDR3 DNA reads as TGTGCCAGCAGTGAGGCCGGGGAGCTGTTTTTT. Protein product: CASSEAGELFF. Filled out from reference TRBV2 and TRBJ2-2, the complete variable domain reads EPEVTQTPSHQVTQMGQEVILRCVPISNHLYFYWYRQILGQKVEFLVSFYNNEISEKSEIFDDQFSVERPDGSNFTLKIRSTKLEDSAMYFCASSEAGELFFGEGSRLTVL.

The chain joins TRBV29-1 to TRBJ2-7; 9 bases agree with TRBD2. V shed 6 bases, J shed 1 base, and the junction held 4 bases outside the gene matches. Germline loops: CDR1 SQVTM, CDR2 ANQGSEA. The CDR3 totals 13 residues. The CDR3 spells CSVWSGGSYEQYF. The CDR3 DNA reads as TGCAGCGTCTGGAGCGGGGGGTCCTACGAGCAGTACTTC.

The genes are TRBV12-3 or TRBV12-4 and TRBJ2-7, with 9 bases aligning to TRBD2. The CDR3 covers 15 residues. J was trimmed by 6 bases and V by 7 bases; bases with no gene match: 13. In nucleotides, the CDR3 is TGTGCCAGCATCGCTCCCGGGACTAGCTTCGGCGAGCAGTACTTC. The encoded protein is CASIAPGTSFGEQYF.

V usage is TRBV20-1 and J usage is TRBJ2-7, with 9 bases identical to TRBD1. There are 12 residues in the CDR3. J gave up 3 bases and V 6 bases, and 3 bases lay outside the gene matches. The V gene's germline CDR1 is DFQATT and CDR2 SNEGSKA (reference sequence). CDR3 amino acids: CSAGDRVYEQYF. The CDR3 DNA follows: TGCAGTGCCGGGGACAGGGTCTACGAGCAGTACTTC.

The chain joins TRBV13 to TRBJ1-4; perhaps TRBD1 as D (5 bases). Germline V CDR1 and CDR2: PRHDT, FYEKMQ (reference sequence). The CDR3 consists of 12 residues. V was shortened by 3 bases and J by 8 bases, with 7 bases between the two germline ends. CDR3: CASSFGGEKLFF. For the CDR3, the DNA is TGTGCCAGCAGCTTCGGGGGGGAAAAACTGTTTTTT. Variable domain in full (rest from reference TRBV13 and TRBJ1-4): AAGVIQSPRHLIKEKRETATLKCYPIPRHDTVYWYQQGPGQDPQFLISFYEKMQSDKGSIPDRFSAQQFSDYHSELNMSSLELGDSALYFCASSFGGEKLFFGSGTQLSVL.

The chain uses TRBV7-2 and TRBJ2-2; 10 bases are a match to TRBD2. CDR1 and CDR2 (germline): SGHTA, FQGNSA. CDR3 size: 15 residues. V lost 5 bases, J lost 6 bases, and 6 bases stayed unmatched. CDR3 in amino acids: CASSESGGGAGELFF. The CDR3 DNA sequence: TGTGCCAGCAGCGAAAGCGGGGGGGGCGCCGGGGAGCTGTTTTTT. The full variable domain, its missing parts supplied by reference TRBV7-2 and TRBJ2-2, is GAGVSQSPSNKVTEKGKDVELRCDPISGHTALYWYRQSLGQGLEFLIYFQGNSAPDKSGLPSDRFSAERTGGSVSTLTIQRTQQEDSAVYLCASSESGGGAGELFFGEGSRLTVL.

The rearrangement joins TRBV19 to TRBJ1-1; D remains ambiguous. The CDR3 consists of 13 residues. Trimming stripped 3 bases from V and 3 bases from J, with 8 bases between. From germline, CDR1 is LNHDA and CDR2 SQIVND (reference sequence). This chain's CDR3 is CASSIGGDTEAFF. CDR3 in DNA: TGTGCCAGTAGTATCGGCGGCGACACTGAAGCTTTCTTT.

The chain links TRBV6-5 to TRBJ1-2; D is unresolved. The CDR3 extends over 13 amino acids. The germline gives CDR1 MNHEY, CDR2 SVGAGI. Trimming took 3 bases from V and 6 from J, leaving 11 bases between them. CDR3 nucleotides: TGTGCCAGCAGTTATGGGTTTCAGGATGGCTACACCTTC. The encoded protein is CASSYGFQDGYTF.

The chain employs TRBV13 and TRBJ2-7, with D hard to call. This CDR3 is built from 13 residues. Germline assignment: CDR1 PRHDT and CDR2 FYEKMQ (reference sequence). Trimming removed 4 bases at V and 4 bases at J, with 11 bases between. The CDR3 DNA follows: TGTGCCAGCAGCTCAAAACTTAATTACGAGCAGTACTTC. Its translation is CASSSKLNYEQYF.

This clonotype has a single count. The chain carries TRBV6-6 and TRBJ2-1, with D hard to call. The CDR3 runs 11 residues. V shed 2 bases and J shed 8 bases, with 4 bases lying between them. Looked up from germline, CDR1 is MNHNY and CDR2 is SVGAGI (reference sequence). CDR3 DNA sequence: TGTGCCAGCAGTTACATCGATGAGCAGTTCTTC. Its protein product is CASSYIDEQFF.

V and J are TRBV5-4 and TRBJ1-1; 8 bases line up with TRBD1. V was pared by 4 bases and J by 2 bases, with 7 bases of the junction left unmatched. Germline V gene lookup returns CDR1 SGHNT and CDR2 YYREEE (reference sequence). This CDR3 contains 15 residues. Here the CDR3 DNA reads TGTGCCAGCAGCCGTACGACAGGGGTAAACACTGAAGCTTTCTTT. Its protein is CASSRTTGVNTEAFF.